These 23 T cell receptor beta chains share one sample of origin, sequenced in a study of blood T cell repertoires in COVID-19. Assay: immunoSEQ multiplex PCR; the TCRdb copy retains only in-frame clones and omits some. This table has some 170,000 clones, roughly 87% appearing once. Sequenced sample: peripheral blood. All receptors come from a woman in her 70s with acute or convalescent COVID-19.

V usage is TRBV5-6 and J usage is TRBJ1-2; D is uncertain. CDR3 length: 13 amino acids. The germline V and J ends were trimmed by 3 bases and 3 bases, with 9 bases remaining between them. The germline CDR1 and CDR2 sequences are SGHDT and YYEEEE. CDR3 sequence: CASSSVNDYGYTF. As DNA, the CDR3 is TGTGCCAGCAGCTCCGTTAATGACTATGGCTACACCTTC.

In DNA form, the CDR3 reads TGCAGCGTTGCCCAGGGAGGGAACTACGAGCAGTACTTC. Its translation is CSVAQGGNYEQYF. The genes are TRBV29-1 and TRBJ2-7, with TRBD2 identical over 7 bases. Looked up from germline, CDR1 is SQVTM and CDR2 is ANQGSEA. The CDR3 has 13 residues. The junction had 6 bases not matched to a gene; V was cut back by 4 bases and J by 3 bases.

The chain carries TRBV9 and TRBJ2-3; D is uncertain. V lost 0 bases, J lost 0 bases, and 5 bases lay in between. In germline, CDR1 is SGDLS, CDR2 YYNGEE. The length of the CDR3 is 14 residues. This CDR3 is CASSVGTSTDTQYF. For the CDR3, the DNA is TGTGCCAGCAGCGTAGGTACTAGCACAGATACGCAGTATTTT.

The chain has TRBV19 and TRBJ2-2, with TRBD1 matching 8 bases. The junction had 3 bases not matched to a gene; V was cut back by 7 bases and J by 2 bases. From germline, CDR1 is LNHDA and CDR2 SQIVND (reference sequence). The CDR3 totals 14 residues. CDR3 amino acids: CASTQGVNTGELFF. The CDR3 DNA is TGTGCCAGTACACAGGGGGTTAACACCGGGGAGCTGTTTTTT.

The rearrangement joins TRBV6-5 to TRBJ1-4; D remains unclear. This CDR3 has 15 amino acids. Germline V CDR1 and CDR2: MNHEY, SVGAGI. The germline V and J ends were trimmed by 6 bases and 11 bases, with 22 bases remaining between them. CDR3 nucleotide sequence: TGTGCCAGCAGGGAGGACTTTATCCGAAGTCCCAAACTGTTTTTT. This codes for CASREDFIRSPKLFF.

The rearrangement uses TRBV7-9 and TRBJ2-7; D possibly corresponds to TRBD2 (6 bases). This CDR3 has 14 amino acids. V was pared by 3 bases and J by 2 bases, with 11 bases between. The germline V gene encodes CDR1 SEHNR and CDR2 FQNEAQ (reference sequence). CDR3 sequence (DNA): TGTGCCAGCAGCTTTGGCGGGAACACCTACGAGCAGTACTTC. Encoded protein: CASSFGGNTYEQYF.

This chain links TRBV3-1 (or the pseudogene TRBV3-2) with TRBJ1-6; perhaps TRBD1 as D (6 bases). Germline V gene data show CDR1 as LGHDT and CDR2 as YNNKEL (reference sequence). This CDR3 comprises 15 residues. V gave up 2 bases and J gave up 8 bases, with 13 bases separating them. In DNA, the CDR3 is TGTGCCAGCAGCCAAAGAGGGGGTAAGGATTCACCCCTCCACTTT. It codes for CASSQRGGKDSPLHF.

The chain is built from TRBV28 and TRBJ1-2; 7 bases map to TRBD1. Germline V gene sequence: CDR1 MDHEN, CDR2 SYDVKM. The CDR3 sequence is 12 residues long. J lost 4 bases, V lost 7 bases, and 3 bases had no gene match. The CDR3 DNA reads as TGTGCCAGCAAACAGGGGTCCTATGGCTACACCTTC. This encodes CASKQGSYGYTF.

Here the CDR3 DNA reads TGCGCCAGCAGCCCCTTCACGCCGGGGGGGGGCGCCGACTATGGCTACACCTTC. Translation gives CASSPFTPGGGADYGYTF. This rearrangement joins TRBV4-1 to TRBJ1-2, with D perhaps TRBD1 (6 bases). Deletions cut 4 bases from V and 3 bases from J, with 24 bases between. The CDR3 has 18 residues. Germline V gene sequence: CDR1 MGHRA, CDR2 YSYEKL.

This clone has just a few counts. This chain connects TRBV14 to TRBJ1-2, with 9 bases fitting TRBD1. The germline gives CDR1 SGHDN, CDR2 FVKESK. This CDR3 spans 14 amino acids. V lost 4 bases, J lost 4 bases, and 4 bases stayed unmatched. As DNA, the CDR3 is TGTGCCAGCAGCCGAGTGACAGGGGGCTATGGCTACACCTTC. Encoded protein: CASSRVTGGYGYTF.

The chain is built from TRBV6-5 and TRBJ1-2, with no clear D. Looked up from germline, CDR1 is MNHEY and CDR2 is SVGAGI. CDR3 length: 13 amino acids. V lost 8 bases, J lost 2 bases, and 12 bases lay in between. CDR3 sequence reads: CASRLSSNYGYTF. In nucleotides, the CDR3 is TGTGCCAGCCGCCTTAGCTCCAACTATGGCTACACCTTC.

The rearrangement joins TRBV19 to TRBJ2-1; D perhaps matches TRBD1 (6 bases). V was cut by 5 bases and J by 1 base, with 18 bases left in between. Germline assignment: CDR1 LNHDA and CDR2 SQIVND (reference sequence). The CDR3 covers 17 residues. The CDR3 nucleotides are TGTGCCAGTAGTTTAGGTCAGGGCAGGGGATCCTACAATGAGCAGTTCTTC. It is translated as CASSLGQGRGSYNEQFF. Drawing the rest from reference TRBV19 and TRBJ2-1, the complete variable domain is DGGITQSPKYLFRKEGQNVTLSCEQNLNHDAMYWYRQDPGQGLRLIYYSQIVNDFQKGDIAEGYSVSREKKESFPLTVTSAQKNPTAFYLCASSLGQGRGSYNEQFFGPGTRLTVL.

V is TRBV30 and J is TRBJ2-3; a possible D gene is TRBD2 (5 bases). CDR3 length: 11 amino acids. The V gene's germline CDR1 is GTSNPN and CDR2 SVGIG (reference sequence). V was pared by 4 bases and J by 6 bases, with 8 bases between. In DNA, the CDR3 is TGTGCCTGGACCGGACTGGATACGCAGTATTTT. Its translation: CAWTGLDTQYF.

CDR3 amino acids: CASSRSGTSGSADTQYF. The CDR3 region has the DNA TGCGCCAGCAGCCGCTCCGGGACTAGCGGGAGCGCAGATACGCAGTATTTT. This chain uses TRBV5-1 with TRBJ2-3; 14 bases map to TRBD2. After removal of 4 bases from V and 4 bases from J, the junction contained 8 bases not matched to a gene. The germline gives CDR1 SGHRS, CDR2 YFSETQ. The CDR3 consists of 17 residues.

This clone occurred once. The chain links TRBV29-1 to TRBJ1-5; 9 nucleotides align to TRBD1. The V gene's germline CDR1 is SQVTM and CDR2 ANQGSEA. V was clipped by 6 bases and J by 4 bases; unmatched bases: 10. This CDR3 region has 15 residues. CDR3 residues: CSVKQGAESNQPQHF. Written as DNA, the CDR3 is TGCAGCGTGAAACAGGGGGCAGAATCAAATCAGCCCCAGCATTTT.

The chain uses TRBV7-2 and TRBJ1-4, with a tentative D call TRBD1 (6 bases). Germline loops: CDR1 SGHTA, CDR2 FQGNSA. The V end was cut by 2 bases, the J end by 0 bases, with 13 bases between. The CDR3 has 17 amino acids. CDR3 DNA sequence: TGTGCCAGCAGCTTAAGTGCAGGGGCTGCAACTAATGAAAAACTGTTTTTT. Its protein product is CASSLSAGAATNEKLFF.

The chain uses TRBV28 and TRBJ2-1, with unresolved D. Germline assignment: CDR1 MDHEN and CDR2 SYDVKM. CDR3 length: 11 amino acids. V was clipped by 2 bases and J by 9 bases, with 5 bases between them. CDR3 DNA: TGTGCCAGCAGTTTACCTCCTGAGCAGTTCTTC. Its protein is CASSLPPEQFF.

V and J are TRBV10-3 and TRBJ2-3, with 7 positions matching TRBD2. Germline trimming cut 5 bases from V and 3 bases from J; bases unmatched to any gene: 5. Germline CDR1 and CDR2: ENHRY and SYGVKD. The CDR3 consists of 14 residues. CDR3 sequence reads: CAISLGGTTDTQYF. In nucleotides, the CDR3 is TGTGCCATCAGTCTCGGGGGGACTACAGATACGCAGTATTTT.

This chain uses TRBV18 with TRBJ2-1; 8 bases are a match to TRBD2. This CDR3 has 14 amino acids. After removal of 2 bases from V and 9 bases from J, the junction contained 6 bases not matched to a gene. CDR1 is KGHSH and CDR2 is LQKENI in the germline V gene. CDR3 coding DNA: TGTGCCAGCTCACCAGAGCGGGAGTGGGCTGAGCAGTTCTTC. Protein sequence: CASSPEREWAEQFF.

The DNA for the CDR3 is TGTGCCTGGAGTTTGGGACAGGAAGATTCACCCCTCCACTTT. It specifies CAWSLGQEDSPLHF. The chain joins TRBV30 to TRBJ1-6; 8 nucleotides line up with TRBD1. The CDR3 covers 14 residues. Losses at the gene ends were 2 bases for V and 8 bases for J; bases not matched to a gene: 5. CDR1 and CDR2 (germline): GTSNPN, SVGIG (reference sequence).

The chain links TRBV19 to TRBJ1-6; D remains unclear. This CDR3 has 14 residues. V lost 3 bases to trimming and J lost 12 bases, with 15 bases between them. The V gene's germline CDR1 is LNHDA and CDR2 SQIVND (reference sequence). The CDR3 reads CASSMDSLRGPLHF. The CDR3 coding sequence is TGTGCCAGTAGTATGGACTCCCTACGCGGACCCCTCCACTTT.

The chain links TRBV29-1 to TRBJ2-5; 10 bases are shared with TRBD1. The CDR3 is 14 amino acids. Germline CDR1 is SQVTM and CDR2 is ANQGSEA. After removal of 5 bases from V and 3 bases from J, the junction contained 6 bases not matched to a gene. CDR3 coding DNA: TGCAGCGTTAGGGGGGGACAGGGGAAAGAGACCCAGTACTTC. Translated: CSVRGGQGKETQYF.

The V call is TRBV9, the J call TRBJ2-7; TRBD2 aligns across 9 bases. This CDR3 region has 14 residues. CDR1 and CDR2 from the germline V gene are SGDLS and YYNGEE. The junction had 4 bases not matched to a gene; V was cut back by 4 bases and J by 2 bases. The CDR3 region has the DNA TGTGCCAGCAGCCCTCTAGCGGGGCCCTACGAGCAGTACTTC. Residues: CASSPLAGPYEQYF. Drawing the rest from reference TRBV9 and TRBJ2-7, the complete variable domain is DSGVTQTPKHLITATGQRVTLRCSPRSGDLSVYWYQQSLDQGLQFLIQYYNGEERAKGNILERFSAQQFPDLHSELNLSSLELGDSALYFCASSPLAGPYEQYFGPGTRLTVT.